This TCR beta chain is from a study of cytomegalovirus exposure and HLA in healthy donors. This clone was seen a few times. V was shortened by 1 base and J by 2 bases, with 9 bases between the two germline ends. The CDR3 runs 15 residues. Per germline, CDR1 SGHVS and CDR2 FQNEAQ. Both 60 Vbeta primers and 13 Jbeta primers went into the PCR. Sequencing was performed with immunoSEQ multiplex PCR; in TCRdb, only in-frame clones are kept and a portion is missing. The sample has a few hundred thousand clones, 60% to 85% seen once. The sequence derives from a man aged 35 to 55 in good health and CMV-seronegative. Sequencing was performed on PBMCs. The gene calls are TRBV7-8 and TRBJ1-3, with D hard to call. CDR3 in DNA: TGTGCCAGCAGCTTAGTTTCGGGGACTGGAAACACCATATATTTT. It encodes CASSLVSGTGNTIYF.